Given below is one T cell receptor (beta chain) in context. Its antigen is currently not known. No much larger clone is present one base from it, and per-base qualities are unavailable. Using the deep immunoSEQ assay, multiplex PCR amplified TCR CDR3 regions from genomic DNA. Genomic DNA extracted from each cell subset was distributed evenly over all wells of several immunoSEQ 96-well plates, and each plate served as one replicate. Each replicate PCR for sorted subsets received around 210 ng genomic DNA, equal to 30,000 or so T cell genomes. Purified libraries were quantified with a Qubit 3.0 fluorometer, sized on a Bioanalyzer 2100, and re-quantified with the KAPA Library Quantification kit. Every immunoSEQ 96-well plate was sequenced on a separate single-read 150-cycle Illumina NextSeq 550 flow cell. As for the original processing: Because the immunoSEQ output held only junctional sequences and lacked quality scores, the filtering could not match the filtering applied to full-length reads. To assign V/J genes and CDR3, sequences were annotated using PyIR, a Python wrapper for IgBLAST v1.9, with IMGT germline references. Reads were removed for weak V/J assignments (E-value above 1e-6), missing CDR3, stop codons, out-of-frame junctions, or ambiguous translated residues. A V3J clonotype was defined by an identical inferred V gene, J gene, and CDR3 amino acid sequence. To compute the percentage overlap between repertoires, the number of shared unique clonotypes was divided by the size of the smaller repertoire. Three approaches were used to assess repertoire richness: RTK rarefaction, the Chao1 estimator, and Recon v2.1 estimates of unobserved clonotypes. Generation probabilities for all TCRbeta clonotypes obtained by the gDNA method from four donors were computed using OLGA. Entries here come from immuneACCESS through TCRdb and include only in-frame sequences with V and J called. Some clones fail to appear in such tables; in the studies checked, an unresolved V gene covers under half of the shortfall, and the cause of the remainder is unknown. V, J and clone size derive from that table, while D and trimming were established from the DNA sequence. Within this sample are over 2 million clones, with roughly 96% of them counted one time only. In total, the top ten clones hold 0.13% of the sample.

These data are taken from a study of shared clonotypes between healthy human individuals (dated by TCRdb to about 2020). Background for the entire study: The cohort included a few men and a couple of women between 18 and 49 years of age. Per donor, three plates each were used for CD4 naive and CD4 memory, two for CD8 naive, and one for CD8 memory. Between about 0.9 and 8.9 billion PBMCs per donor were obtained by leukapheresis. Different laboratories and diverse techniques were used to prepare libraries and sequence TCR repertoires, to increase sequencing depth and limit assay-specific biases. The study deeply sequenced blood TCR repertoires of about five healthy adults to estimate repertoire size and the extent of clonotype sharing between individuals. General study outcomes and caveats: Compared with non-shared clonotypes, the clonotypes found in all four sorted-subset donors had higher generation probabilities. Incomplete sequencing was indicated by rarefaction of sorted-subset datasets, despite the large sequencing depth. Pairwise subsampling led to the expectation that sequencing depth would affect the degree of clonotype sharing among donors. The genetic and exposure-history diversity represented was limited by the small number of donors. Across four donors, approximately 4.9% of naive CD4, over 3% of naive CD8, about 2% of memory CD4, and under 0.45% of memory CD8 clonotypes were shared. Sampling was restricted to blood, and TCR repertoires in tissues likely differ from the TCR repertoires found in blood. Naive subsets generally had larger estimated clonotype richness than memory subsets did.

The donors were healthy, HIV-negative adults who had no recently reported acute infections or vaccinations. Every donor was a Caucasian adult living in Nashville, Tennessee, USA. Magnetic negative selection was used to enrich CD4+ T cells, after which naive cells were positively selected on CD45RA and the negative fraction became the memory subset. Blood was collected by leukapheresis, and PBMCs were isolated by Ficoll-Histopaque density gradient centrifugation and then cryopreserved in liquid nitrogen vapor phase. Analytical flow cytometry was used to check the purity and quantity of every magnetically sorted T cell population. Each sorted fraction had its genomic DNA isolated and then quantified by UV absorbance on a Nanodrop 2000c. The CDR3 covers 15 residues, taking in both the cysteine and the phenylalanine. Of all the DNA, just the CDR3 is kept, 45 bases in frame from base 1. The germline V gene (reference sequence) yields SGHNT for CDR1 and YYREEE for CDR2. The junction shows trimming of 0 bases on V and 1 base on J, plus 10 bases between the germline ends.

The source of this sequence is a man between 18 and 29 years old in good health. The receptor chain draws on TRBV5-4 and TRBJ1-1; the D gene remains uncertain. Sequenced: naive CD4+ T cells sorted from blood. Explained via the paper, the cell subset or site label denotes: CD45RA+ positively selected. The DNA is TGTGCCAGCAGCTTGGCCTTTGGCACGAACACTGAAGCTTTCTTT. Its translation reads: CASSLAFGTNTEAFF.